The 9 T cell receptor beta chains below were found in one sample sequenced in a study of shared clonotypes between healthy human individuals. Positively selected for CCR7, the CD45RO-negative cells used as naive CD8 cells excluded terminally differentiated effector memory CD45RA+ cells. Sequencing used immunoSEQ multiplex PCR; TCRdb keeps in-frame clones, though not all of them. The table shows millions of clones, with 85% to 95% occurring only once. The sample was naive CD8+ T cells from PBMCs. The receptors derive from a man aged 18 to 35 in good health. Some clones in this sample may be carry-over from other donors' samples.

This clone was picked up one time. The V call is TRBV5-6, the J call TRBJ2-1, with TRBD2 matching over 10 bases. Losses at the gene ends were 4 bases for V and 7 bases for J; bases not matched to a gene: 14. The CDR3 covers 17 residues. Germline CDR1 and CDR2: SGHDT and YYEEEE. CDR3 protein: CASSQVGFSGRKNEQFF. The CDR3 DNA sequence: TGTGCCAGCAGCCAAGTAGGTTTTAGCGGGAGGAAGAATGAGCAGTTCTTC.

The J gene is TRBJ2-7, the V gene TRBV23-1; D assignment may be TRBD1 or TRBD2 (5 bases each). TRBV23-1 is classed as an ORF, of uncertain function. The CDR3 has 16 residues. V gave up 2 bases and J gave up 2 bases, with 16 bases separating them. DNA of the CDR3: TGCGCCAGCAGTCAACCGCCTAGGGACGTAGCCTACGAGCAGTACTTC. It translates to CASSQPPRDVAYEQYF.

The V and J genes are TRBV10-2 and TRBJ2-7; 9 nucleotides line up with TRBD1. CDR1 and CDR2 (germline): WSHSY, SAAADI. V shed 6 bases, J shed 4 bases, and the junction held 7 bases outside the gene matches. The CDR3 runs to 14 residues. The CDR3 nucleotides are TGCGCCAGCAGGGGACAGGGTACTGGGTACGAGCAGTACTTC. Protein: CASRGQGTGYEQYF.

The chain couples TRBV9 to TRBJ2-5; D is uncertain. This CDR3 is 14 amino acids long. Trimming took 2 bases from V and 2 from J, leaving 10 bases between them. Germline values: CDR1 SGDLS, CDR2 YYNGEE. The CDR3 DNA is TGTGCCAGCAGCGTTTCAACTCGGCAAGAGACCCAGTACTTC. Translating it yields CASSVSTRQETQYF.

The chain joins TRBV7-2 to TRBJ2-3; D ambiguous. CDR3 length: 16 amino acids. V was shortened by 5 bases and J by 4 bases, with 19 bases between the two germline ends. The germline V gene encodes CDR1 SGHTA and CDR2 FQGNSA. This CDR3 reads CASSVTWGYGPDTQYF. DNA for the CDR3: TGTGCCAGCAGCGTCACTTGGGGATACGGTCCAGATACGCAGTATTTT.

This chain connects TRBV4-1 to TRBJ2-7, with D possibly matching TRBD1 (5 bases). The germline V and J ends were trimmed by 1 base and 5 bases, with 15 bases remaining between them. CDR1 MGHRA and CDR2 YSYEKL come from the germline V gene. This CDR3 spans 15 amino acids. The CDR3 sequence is CASSQVPGSPHEQYF. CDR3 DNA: TGCGCCAGCAGCCAAGTTCCAGGGTCTCCACACGAGCAGTACTTC.

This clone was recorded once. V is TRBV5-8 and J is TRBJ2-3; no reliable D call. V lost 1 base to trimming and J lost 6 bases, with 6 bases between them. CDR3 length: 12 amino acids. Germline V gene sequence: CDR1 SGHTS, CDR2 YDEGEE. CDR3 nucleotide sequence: TGTGCCAGCAGCTTGTCGGTGGATACGCAGTATTTT. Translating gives CASSLSVDTQYF.

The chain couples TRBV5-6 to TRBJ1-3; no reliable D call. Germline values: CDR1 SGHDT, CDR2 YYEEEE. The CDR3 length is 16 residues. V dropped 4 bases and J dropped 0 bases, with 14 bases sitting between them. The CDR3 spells CASSAWARISGNTIYF. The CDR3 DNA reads TGTGCCAGCAGCGCGTGGGCGAGGATCTCTGGAAACACCATATATTTT.

The CDR3 region has the DNA TGCAGCGTTGAGATGTGGCTCCCTGGAGCCAAAAACATTCAGTACTTC. It yields the protein CSVEMWLPGAKNIQYF. The chain carries TRBV29-1 and TRBJ2-4, with D hard to call. CDR3 length equals 16 residues. Trimming removed 3 bases at V and 0 bases at J, with 15 bases between. Germline V CDR1 and CDR2: SQVTM, ANQGSEA.